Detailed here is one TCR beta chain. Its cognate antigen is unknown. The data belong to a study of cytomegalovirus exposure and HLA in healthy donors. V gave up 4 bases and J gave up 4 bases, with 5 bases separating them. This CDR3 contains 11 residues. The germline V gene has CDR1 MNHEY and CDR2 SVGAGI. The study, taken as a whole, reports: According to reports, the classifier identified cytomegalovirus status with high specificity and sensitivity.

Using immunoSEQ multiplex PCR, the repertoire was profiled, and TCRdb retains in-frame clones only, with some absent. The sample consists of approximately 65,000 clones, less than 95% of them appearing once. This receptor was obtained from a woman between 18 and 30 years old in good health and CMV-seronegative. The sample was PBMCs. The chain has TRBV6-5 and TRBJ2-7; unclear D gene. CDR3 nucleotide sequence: TGTGCCAGCAGTTCCCCATACGAGCAGTACTTC. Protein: CASSSPYEQYF.